This T cell receptor (beta chain) is from a study of cytomegalovirus exposure and HLA in healthy donors. Study-wide results and limits: Later analysis associated a missense DCLRE1C variant with TCR beta V- and J-gene trimming.

The CDR3 extends over 14 amino acids. The germline gives CDR1 SNHLY, CDR2 FYNNEI. V lost 4 bases to trimming and J lost 7 bases; unmatched junction nucleotides: 5. Worth noting for this clone: Antigen: not known.

The study ran its PCR with 60 Vbeta and 13 Jbeta primers. Using immunoSEQ multiplex PCR, the repertoire was profiled, and TCRdb retains in-frame clones only, with some absent. Of roughly 180,000 clones in the sample, 60% to 80% were seen once. The sequenced material came from PBMCs. The genes are TRBV2 and TRBJ1-4; TRBD1 agrees at 8 bases. The clonotype originates from a woman between 40 and 55 years old in good health and CMV-seropositive. CDR3 DNA sequence: TGTGCCAGCAGTGGACAGGGGACGGGTGAAAAACTGTTTTTT. This encodes CASSGQGTGEKLFF.